This T cell receptor (beta chain) was recovered during a study of Ad26.COV2.S vaccination and SARS-CoV-2 variants. Study summary: This donor came from the COV1001 trial of Ad26.COV2.S. Intramuscular Ad26.COV2.S at 5x10^10 or 1x10^11 viral particles. Study conclusions and caveats: Reports say spike-specific CD8+ and CD4+ T cell responses covered substantial breadth after vaccination.

Some clones are missing from TCRdb's copy, which holds only in-frame ones; the method was immunoSEQ multiplex PCR. The data show 400,000 to 500,000 clones, 89% seen once. Treatment specified: 15 to 20 received Ad26.COV2.S at low or high dose, single or two shots; about 5 received placebo; per-sample allocation not given. Repertoires come from day 63 after the first vaccine or placebo injection. Expression of Wuhan-strain SARS-CoV-2 spike came from the Ad26 vector that formed the vaccine. The V segment lost 3 bases and the J segment 8 bases; nucleotides outside the gene matches: 3. Germline CDR1 KGHSH, CDR2 LQKENI. The CDR3 totals 13 residues. On this clone itself: As yet, its antigen is unknown.

The rearrangement links TRBV18 to TRBJ1-2, with 10 bases aligning to TRBD1. Specimen: peripheral blood, collected in a trial of Ad26.COV2.S vaccine versus placebo. This receptor was obtained from a person aged 18-65 years who received the Ad26.COV2.S COVID-19 vaccine or a placebo. Written as DNA, the CDR3 is TGTGCCAGCTCACCCGGGACAGGGGTGGGCTACACCTTC. Amino acid sequence: CASSPGTGVGYTF.